The 14 T cell receptor beta chains listed next were all sequenced from one sample in a study of T-cell memory formation after mild COVID-19. TCRdb itself ran the 5' RACE reads through MiXCR, one entry per CDR3 protein. The repertoire holds fewer than 110,000 distinct CDR3 sequences, with under 15% as singletons. The source material was PBMCs or a T cell subset sorted from them (not recorded which). These receptors were collected from a man between 18 and 29 years old who had mild COVID-19 (a few samples of this study predate the infection). Cell type and time point are not known.

This clonotype was seen ten or more times. V and J are TRBV6-5 and TRBJ2-3; no clear D gene. The CDR3 length is 12 residues. Germline-derived CDR1 and CDR2 are MNHEY and SVGAGI. V was pared by 6 bases and J by 7 bases, with 11 bases between. In DNA form, the CDR3 reads TGTGCCAGCAGCCCCCCGGGCAATACGCAGTATTTT. It specifies CASSPPGNTQYF.

Only a few counts were recorded for this clonotype. The rearrangement joins TRBV11-2 to TRBJ2-6; D uncertain. The CDR3 has 11 amino acids. The ends were cut back, 4 bases at V and 13 bases at J, with 8 bases in the middle. Germline CDR1 is SGHAT and CDR2 is FQNNGV. CDR3 nucleotide sequence: TGTGCCAGCAGCTCGCTACGTGTCCTGACTTTC. Translating it yields CASSSLRVLTF.

This clonotype was observed many times. The V and J genes are TRBV4-1 and TRBJ1-1; D is unclear. The CDR3 loop spans 15 amino acids. Germline-derived CDR1 and CDR2 are MGHRA and YSYEKL. V lost 6 bases and J lost 1, with 15 bases in between. This CDR3 reads CASRAQTEENTEAFF. DNA of the CDR3: TGCGCCAGCAGGGCACAAACCGAGGAGAACACTGAAGCTTTCTTT.

This clonotype was seen only a few times. The chain employs TRBV20-1 and TRBJ2-7; D is unclear. The CDR3 runs 15 residues. The V and J ends lost 3 bases and 0 bases respectively, with 15 bases between them. Germline V CDR1 and CDR2: DFQATT, SNEGSKA (reference sequence). The CDR3: CSASGLNANSYEQYV. In DNA form, the CDR3 reads TGCAGTGCTAGTGGCCTTAACGCGAACTCCTACGAGCAGTACGTC.

This clonotype was counted only a few times. V usage is TRBV2 and J usage is TRBJ1-5, with D uncertain. This CDR3 comprises 15 residues. Trimming shortened V by 3 bases and J by 7 bases, and 16 bases separated the two germline ends. From germline, CDR1 is SNHLY and CDR2 FYNNEI. CDR3 DNA: TGTGCCAGCAGTGACATCGGAGTGGCCTCCCAGCCCCAGCATTTT. Its translation is CASSDIGVASQPQHF.

Ten or more counts support this clonotype. The chain employs TRBV12-3 or TRBV12-4 and TRBJ2-7; 13 positions agree with TRBD2. CDR3 size: 14 residues. Trimming removed 3 bases from V and 7 bases from J; junction bases left unmatched: 3. DNA of the CDR3: TGTGCCAGCAGTTTCGGGACTAGCGGGGTTGAGCAGTACTTC. Protein: CASSFGTSGVEQYF.

This clonotype was counted many times. This chain links TRBV6-5 with TRBJ1-2; TRBD1 is a possible D gene (6 bases). CDR3 length: 13 amino acids. Germline V CDR1 and CDR2: MNHEY, SVGAGI. The germline V and J ends were trimmed by 4 bases and 8 bases, with 14 bases remaining between them. In DNA, the CDR3 is TGTGCCAGCAGTTTCGGAACGGGGGGCGGCTACACCTTC. Protein sequence: CASSFGTGGGYTF.

The sample holds many counts of this clonotype. V is TRBV6-5 and J is TRBJ1-1; D might be TRBD1 (5 bases). Trimming pared 0 bases from V and 0 bases from J, leaving 8 bases between. Germline V gene lookup returns CDR1 MNHEY and CDR2 SVGAGI. The length of the CDR3 is 15 residues. The CDR3 region has the DNA TGTGCCAGCAGTTACTCGAAGGGGATGAACACTGAAGCTTTCTTT. Translating gives CASSYSKGMNTEAFF.

The chain links TRBV28 to TRBJ2-5; possibly TRBD2 for D (7 bases). Per germline, CDR1 MDHEN and CDR2 SYDVKM. Trimming left V 5 bases short and J 2 bases short, with 15 bases between. The CDR3 has 15 residues. CDR3 nucleotide sequence: TGTGCCAGCAGTCCCTTGGCGGGGGCTCAAGAGACCCAGTACTTC. As protein: CASSPLAGAQETQYF. The entire variable domain, with the rest obtained from reference TRBV28 and TRBJ2-5, is as follows: DVKVTQSSRYLVKRTGEKVFLECVQDMDHENMFWYRQDPGLGLRLIYFSYDVKMKEKGDIPEGYSVSREKKERFSLILESASTNQTSMYLCASSPLAGAQETQYFGPGTRLLVL.

The J gene is TRBJ2-5, the V gene TRBV5-3; 7 bases fit TRBD1. TRBV5-3 is an ORF for which the function is uncertain. The CDR3 sequence is 16 residues long. Trimming took 3 bases from V and 2 from J; bases not matched to a gene: 10. The CDR3, as DNA: TGTGCCAGAAGCTCGGCTCCGGGACAGCCTCAAGAGACCCAGTACTTC. Its translation is CARSSAPGQPQETQYF.

This clonotype occurred many times. The V and J genes are TRBV4-2 and TRBJ2-7; possible D gene TRBD2, 5 bases. Germline lookup yields CDR1 LGHNA and CDR2 YNFKEQ. V was trimmed by 2 bases and J by 4 bases, leaving 9 bases between them. This CDR3 spans 13 amino acids. CDR3 sequence: CASSQRRGYEQYF. CDR3 coding DNA: TGTGCCAGCAGCCAAAGACGGGGATACGAGCAGTACTTC.

This clonotype was observed at least ten times. The chain recombines TRBV7-9 with TRBJ1-1, with unresolved D. CDR3 size: 12 residues. With 3 bases removed from V and 1 base from J, the gap between germline ends came to 3 bases. Looked up from germline, CDR1 is SEHNR and CDR2 is FQNEAQ (reference sequence). As DNA, the CDR3 is TGTGCCAGCAGCTTTTCGAACACTGAAGCTTTCTTT. This sequence encodes CASSFSNTEAFF.

This clonotype has just a few counts. The chain is built from TRBV9 and TRBJ2-5; 13 bases match TRBD2. The junction had 4 bases not matched to a gene; V was cut back by 3 bases and J by 2 bases. There are 16 residues in the CDR3. In germline, CDR1 is SGDLS, CDR2 YYNGEE. CDR3 loop: CASSAGTSGVQETQYF. The CDR3, as DNA: TGTGCCAGCAGCGCCGGGACTAGCGGGGTTCAAGAGACCCAGTACTTC.

This sequence joins TRBV12-3 or TRBV12-4 and TRBJ1-5; the D gene is possibly TRBD1 (5 bases). Between the trimmed V and J ends, which lost 6 bases and 7 bases, there was a span of 13 bases. The CDR3 runs 13 residues. In nucleotides, the CDR3 is TGTGCCAGCAGAGTGGGGGACTACCAGCCCCAGCATTTT. Protein: CASRVGDYQPQHF.